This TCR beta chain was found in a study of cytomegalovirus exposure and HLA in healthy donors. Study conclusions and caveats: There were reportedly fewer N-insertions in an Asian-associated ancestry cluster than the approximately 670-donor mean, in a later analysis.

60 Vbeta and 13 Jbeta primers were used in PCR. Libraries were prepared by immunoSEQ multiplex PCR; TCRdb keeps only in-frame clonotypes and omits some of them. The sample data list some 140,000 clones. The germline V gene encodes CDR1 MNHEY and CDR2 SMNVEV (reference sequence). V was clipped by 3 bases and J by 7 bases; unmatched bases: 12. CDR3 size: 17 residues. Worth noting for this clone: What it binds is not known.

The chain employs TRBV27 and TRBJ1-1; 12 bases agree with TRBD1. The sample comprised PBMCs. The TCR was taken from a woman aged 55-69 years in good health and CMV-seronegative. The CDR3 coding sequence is TGTGCCAGCAGTTTCATAAACCCGGGACAGGGGGCGATTGAAGCTTTCTTT. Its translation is CASSFINPGQGAIEAFF.